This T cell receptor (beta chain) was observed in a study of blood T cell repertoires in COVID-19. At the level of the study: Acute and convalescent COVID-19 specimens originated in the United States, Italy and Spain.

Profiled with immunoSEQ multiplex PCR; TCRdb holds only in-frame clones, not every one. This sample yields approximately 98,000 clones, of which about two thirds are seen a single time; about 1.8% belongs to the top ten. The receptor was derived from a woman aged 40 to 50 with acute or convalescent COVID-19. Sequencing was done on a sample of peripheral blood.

The CDR3 region has the DNA TGTGCCAGCAGCCGGACTAGCGGAAGACAAGAGACCCAGTACTTC. This sequence encodes CASSRTSGRQETQYF. This chain links TRBV3-1 (or the pseudogene TRBV3-2) with TRBJ2-5; 10 bases fit TRBD2. The length of the CDR3 is 15 residues. Germline lookup yields CDR1 LGHDT and CDR2 YNNKEL (reference sequence). The V segment lost 4 bases and the J segment 2 bases; nucleotides outside the gene matches: 4.